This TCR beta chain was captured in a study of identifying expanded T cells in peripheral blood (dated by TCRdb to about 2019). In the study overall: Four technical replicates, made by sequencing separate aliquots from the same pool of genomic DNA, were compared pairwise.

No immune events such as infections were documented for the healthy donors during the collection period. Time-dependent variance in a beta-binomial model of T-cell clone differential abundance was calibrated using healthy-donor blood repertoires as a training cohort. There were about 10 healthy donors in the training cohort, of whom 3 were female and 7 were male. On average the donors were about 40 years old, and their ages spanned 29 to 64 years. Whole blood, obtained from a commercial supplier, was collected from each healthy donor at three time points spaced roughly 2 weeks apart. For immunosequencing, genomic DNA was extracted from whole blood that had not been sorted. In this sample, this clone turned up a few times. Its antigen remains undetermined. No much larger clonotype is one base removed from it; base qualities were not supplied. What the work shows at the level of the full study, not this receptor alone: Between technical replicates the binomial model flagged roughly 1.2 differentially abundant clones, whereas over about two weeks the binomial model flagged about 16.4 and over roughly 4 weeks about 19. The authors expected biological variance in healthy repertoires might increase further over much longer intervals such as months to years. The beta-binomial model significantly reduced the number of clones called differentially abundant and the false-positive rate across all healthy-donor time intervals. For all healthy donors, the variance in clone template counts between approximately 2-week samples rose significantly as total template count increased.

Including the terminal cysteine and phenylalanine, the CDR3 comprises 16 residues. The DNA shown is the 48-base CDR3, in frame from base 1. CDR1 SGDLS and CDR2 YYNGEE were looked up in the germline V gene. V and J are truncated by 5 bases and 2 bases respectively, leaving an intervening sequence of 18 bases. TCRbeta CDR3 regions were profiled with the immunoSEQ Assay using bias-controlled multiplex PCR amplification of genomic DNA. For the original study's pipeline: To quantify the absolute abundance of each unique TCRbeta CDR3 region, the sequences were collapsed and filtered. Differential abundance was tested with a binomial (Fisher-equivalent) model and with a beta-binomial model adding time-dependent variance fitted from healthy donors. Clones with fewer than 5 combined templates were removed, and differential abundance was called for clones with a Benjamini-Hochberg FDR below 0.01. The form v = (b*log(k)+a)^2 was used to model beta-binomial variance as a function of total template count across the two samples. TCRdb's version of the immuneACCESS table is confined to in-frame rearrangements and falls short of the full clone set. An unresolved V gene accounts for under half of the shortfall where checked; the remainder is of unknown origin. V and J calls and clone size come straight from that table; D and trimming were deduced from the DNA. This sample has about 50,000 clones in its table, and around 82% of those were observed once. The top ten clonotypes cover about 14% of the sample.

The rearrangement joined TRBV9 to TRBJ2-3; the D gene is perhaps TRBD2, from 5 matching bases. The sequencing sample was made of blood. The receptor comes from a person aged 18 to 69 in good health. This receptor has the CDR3 CASSSESGHNTDTQYF. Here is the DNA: TGTGCCAGCAGTTCAGAGAGCGGCCATAACACAGATACGCAGTATTTT.